This is a list of T cell receptor beta chains from one sample in a study of CD8 T cells in ankylosing spondylitis. TCRdb recomputed calls from the 5' RACE reads with MiXCR, one row per CDR3 protein. This sample yields around 210,000 distinct CDR3 sequences, of which around 8% are seen a single time; around 5.1% belongs to the top ten. The sequenced sample consisted of blood, either unsorted or a sorted T cell fraction (not recorded which). These receptors all stem from a female donor with ankylosing spondylitis or in good health (not recorded which). The CDR3 runs from the conserved cysteine through the conserved F or W.

v_gene	j_gene	CDR3aa
TRBV20-1	TRBJ2-7	CSATRQINEQYF
TRBV10-3	TRBJ2-1	CAISLEGSEQFF
TRBV4-2	TRBJ1-5	CASSPGGGFTNSNQPQHF
TRBV15	TRBJ1-3	CATSRDRSVSGNTIYF
TRBV7-2	TRBJ2-7	CASKTTSGSHEQYF
TRBV5-1	TRBJ2-1	CASSRSRAYNEQFF
TRBV7-8	TRBJ2-7	CASSLGRAHEQYF
TRBV20-1	TRBJ2-7	CSAATGTGGNEQYF
TRBV5-6	TRBJ2-7	CASSDGTGGYEQYF
TRBV5-1	TRBJ2-5	CASSLFGSQETQYF
TRBV7-2	TRBJ2-3	CASSSDRAFTDTQYF
TRBV28	TRBJ2-5	CATAFRLAGGSGETQYF
TRBV5-1	TRBJ1-4	CASSLGAKGEKLFF
TRBV7-9	TRBJ1-2	CASGPGFGYTF
TRBV12-3/TRBV12-4	TRBJ2-3	CASSFSADTQYF
TRBV29-1	TRBJ2-7	CSVVLAVSYEQYF
TRBV7-6	TRBJ2-3	CASSLGVWGRQGMTDTQYF
TRBV5-1	TRBJ1-1	CASSTGPNTETFF
TRBV28	TRBJ1-6	CASSLSGGSYNSPLHF
TRBV6-1	TRBJ2-6	CASSEFGTYNSGANVLTF
TRBV27	TRBJ2-1	CASSPGGAYNEQFF
TRBV6-4	TRBJ1-1	CASRGRNTEAFF
TRBV12-3/TRBV12-4	TRBJ2-3	CASRWTGTDTQYF
TRBV3-1	TRBJ2-7	CASSQEALAGDEQYF
TRBV10-3	TRBJ2-2	CAIGIGGGELFF
TRBV5-1	TRBJ2-1	CASSLSTGTGPNEQFF
TRBV10-2	TRBJ2-3	CASSEFGLSTDTQYF
TRBV4-3	TRBJ2-7	CASSRGEGRHEQYF
TRBV7-2	TRBJ2-1	CASGFRGSSYNEQFF
TRBV11-1	TRBJ2-5	CASSLQVGGPETQYF
TRBV7-6	TRBJ2-1	CASSRNRDPAYNEQFF
TRBV18	TRBJ1-2	CASSPGDGGRGYTF
TRBV6-4	TRBJ1-1	CASSFDRGTEAFF
TRBV6-2/TRBV6-3	TRBJ2-7	CASSYGTYYEQYF
TRBV6-1	TRBJ2-1	CASRGTVYNEQFF
TRBV10-3	TRBJ2-7	CAISESDSRGEQYF
TRBV7-8	TRBJ2-3	CASSLARGDTQYF
TRBV20-1	TRBJ1-3	CSARKPTESSGNTIYF
TRBV7-9	TRBJ1-1	CASSLTGTEDDTEAFF
TRBV12-3/TRBV12-4	TRBJ1-2	CASKTGGHGYTF
TRBV2	TRBJ2-3	CASSLERGSTDTQYF
TRBV29-1	TRBJ2-5	CSVGGTGTVQETQYF
TRBV10-3	TRBJ1-3	CAISETTGNTIYF
TRBV12-3/TRBV12-4	TRBJ1-4	CTLSLSLNEGGPNEKLFF
TRBV5-1	TRBJ2-7	CATPQQGGLIWTYEQYF
TRBV5-4	TRBJ1-1	CASSADRRTAEAFF
TRBV20-1	TRBJ2-7	CSARGLAGGEQYF
TRBV28	TRBJ2-1	CASSLALAINEQFF
TRBV7-8	TRBJ2-7	CASSLGPRYEQYF
TRBV25-1	TRBJ1-2	CASSEPGYYGYTF
TRBV7-2	TRBJ2-7	CASSKTRIAYEQYF
TRBV7-2	TRBJ2-3	CASSLSWTSVQTDTQYF
TRBV9	TRBJ2-7	CASSAGHRGYEQYF
TRBV10-3	TRBJ2-6	CAISQRGAYGANVLTF
TRBV7-2	TRBJ1-1	CASSPGTGFVTEAFF
TRBV2	TRBJ1-4	CASSADGELFF
TRBV7-2	TRBJ1-3	CASSLYPQLSGNTIYF
TRBV4-3	TRBJ2-5	CASSQETGETQYF